Listed below are T cell receptor beta chains from one sample, sequenced in a study of shared clonotypes between healthy human individuals. Assay: immunoSEQ multiplex PCR; the TCRdb copy retains only in-frame clones and omits some. The profile shows some 2.3 million clones, approximately 95% of them singletons. Sequenced input: naive CD4+ T cells from PBMCs. The receptors come from a man aged 18-30 years in good health. Some clones in this sample may be carry-over from other donors' samples. Both conserved end residues are part of each CDR3. A D gene is named only where the DNA matches it firmly. Rows give clone size only sometimes, using once, few, many, or a class for an expanded clone.

cdr3_length	clone_size	j_call	d_call	v_call	cdr3_aa	cdr3_nt
14	NA	TRBJ2-7	TRBD1	TRBV19	CASMDRSYSYEQYF	TGTGCCAGTATGGACAGGAGTTACTCCTACGAGCAGTACTTC
14	once	TRBJ1-1	NA	TRBV7-9	CASSNEAGTTEAFF	TGTGCCAGCAGCAACGAGGCCGGTACCACTGAAGCTTTCTTT
17	NA	TRBJ2-1	TRBD2	TRBV2	CASRAGTSGGSYNEQFF	TGTGCCAGCAGGGCCGGGACTAGCGGGGGCTCCTACAATGAGCAGTTCTTC
17	NA	TRBJ2-1	TRBD2	TRBV5-6	CASSLRSSGSFYNEQFF	TGTGCCAGCAGCTTGAGGTCTAGCGGGAGTTTCTACAATGAGCAGTTCTTC
14	once	TRBJ1-1	NA	TRBV2	CASSERQLNTEAFF	TGTGCCAGCAGTGAGAGGCAACTGAACACTGAAGCTTTCTTT
14	NA	TRBJ2-7	NA	TRBV18	CASSSGQGSGEQYF	TGTGCCAGCTCATCCGGACAAGGCTCTGGAGAGCAGTACTTC
18	NA	TRBJ2-3	NA	TRBV15	CATSRGRAREIRTDTQYF	TGTGCCACCAGCAGAGGAAGGGCCAGGGAAATTCGCACAGATACGCAGTATTTT
14	NA	TRBJ2-7	NA	TRBV7-6	CASSLVAGPREQYF	TGTGCCAGCAGCTTAGTTGCGGGGCCGAGGGAGCAGTACTTC
16	NA	TRBJ1-2	NA	TRBV7-2	CASSLYPLGGYYGYTF	TGTGCCAGCAGCTTATACCCCCTAGGTGGGTACTATGGCTACACCTTC
14	NA	TRBJ2-3	NA	TRBV5-1	CASSSGSDTDTQYF	TGCGCCAGCAGTAGCGGAAGTGACACAGATACGCAGTATTTT
15	NA	TRBJ2-1	NA	TRBV7-9	CAGTSLLGLYNEQFF	TGTGCTGGTACATCATTGCTAGGACTTTACAATGAGCAGTTCTTC
13	NA	TRBJ1-4	NA	TRBV28	CASSLGFGLGLFF	TGTGCCAGCAGTTTAGGCTTCGGGTTGGGACTGTTTTTT
13	once	TRBJ2-1	NA	TRBV5-1	CASSSNPRDEQFF	TGCGCCAGCAGCTCCAACCCGAGAGATGAGCAGTTCTTC
12	NA	TRBJ1-5	NA	TRBV7-9	CASSFDGQPQHF	TGTGCCAGCAGCTTCGATGGTCAGCCCCAGCATTTT
14	NA	TRBJ1-3	NA	TRBV5-4	CASSLTGSGNTIYF	TGTGCCAGCAGCTTGACAGGCTCTGGAAACACCATATATTTT
12	NA	TRBJ2-1	NA	TRBV28	CASSLASREQFF	TGTGCCAGCAGTTTGGCCAGTCGTGAGCAGTTCTTC
13	NA	TRBJ1-2	NA	TRBV29-1	CSVRGGNREGYTF	TGCAGCGTCCGAGGGGGGAATCGGGAGGGCTACACCTTC
15	NA	TRBJ2-1	NA	TRBV7-9	CASSLARTPYNEQFF	TGTGCCAGCAGCTTGGCTAGGACCCCTTACAATGAGCAGTTCTTC
16	NA	TRBJ2-7	TRBD1	TRBV15	CATSRAPGQGAYEQYF	TGTGCCACCAGCAGGGCGCCGGGACAGGGGGCCTACGAGCAGTACTTC
19	NA	TRBJ1-6	NA	TRBV4-1	CASSRETPLGGLSNSPLHF	TGCGCCAGCAGCCGCGAAACTCCCCTAGGGGGACTCAGCAATTCACCCCTCCACTTT
14	NA	TRBJ2-7	TRBD2	TRBV6-1	CASSPSGTNYEQYF	TGTGCCAGCAGTCCTAGCGGGACCAACTACGAGCAGTACTTC
17	NA	TRBJ2-1	TRBD2	TRBV7-2	CASSLILGGTSYNEQFF	TGTGCCAGCAGCTTAATACTCGGGGGGACCTCCTACAATGAGCAGTTCTTC
16	NA	TRBJ2-7	TRBD2	TRBV6-5	CASSLLPRGSSYEQYF	TGTGCCAGCAGTTTACTGCCGCGGGGGAGCTCCTACGAGCAGTACTTC
16	NA	TRBJ2-3	TRBD2	TRBV11-2	CASSFQAGGTTDTQYF	TGTGCCAGCAGCTTCCAAGCGGGAGGGACGACAGATACGCAGTATTTT
15	NA	TRBJ2-3	TRBD2	TRBV9	CASSVAGGPPDTQYF	TGTGCCAGCAGCGTAGCGGGAGGGCCCCCAGATACGCAGTATTTT
13	NA	TRBJ2-2	TRBD1	TRBV29-1	CSAGQAYTGELFF	TGCAGCGCCGGACAGGCCTACACCGGGGAGCTGTTTTTT
16	NA	TRBJ1-1	NA	TRBV5-1	CASSLAGSPLSTEAFF	TGCGCCAGCAGCTTGGCCGGGAGTCCTCTTAGTACTGAAGCTTTCTTT
14	NA	TRBJ1-2	NA	TRBV6-1	CASSEGVQIYGYTF	TGTGCCAGCAGTGAAGGTGTGCAGATCTATGGCTACACCTTC
12	NA	TRBJ2-7	NA	TRBV7-2	CASSSGLREQYF	TGTGCCAGCAGCTCCGGACTGCGCGAGCAGTACTTC
14	NA	TRBJ2-7	NA	TRBV2	CASSRLLGGNEQYF	TGTGCCAGCAGCCGATTACTAGGCGGGAACGAGCAGTACTTC
15	once	TRBJ2-1	NA	TRBV7-9	CASSWQGGDYNEQFF	TGTGCCAGCAGCTGGCAGGGGGGAGATTACAATGAGCAGTTCTTC
16	NA	TRBJ2-7	NA	TRBV28	CASTPSPGRGFYEQYF	TGTGCCAGCACCCCATCCCCGGGGAGGGGGTTCTACGAGCAGTACTTC
15	NA	TRBJ1-3	TRBD1	TRBV7-2	CASSLLGTATDTIYF	TGTGCCAGCAGCCTCCTGGGGACAGCGACTGACACCATATATTTT
14	NA	TRBJ2-7	NA	TRBV27	CASRPRGAFYEQYF	TGTGCCAGCAGACCTAGGGGAGCTTTCTACGAGCAGTACTTC
15	NA	TRBJ2-2	TRBD2	TRBV7-3	CASSSPSGGTGELFF	TGTGCCAGCAGCTCACCTAGCGGGGGCACCGGGGAGCTGTTTTTT
17	NA	TRBJ1-5	NA	TRBV15	CATSSPGLPAPIQPQHF	TGTGCCACCAGCAGTCCGGGACTACCTGCCCCCATTCAGCCCCAGCATTTT
16	NA	TRBJ2-6	NA	TRBV7-3	CASSLARGFGANVLTF	TGTGCCAGCAGCTTGGCTCGCGGGTTTGGGGCCAACGTCCTGACTTTC
13	NA	TRBJ1-2	NA	TRBV7-9	CASSLEGGRGYTF	TGTGCCAGCAGCTTAGAAGGAGGGCGAGGCTACACCTTC
14	NA	TRBJ1-4	NA	TRBV4-1	CASRPSGANEKLFF	TGCGCCAGCCGGCCATCAGGGGCCAATGAAAAACTGTTTTTT
15	NA	TRBJ1-4	NA	TRBV5-4	CASSYDRESYEKLFF	TGTGCCAGCAGCTATGACCGGGAGTCCTACGAAAAACTGTTTTTT
15	NA	TRBJ1-2	NA	TRBV6-1	CASSERAGAVYGYTF	TGTGCCAGCAGTGAACGGGCAGGGGCCGTCTATGGCTACACCTTC
17	NA	TRBJ1-1	NA	TRBV9	CASSVATYGGANTEAFF	TGTGCCAGCAGCGTAGCTACCTATGGTGGGGCGAACACTGAAGCTTTCTTT
15	once	TRBJ1-4	NA	TRBV5-1	CASSPGGTTNEKLFF	TGCGCCAGCAGTCCCGGGGGGACGACTAATGAAAAACTGTTTTTT
19	NA	TRBJ2-3	TRBD2	TRBV28	CASSPSNSVAGFKRDTQYF	TGTGCCAGCAGCCCTAGCAACTCAGTAGCGGGCTTCAAGAGAGATACGCAGTATTTT
13	NA	TRBJ2-1	NA	TRBV15	CATSRGRVNEQFF	TGTGCCACCAGCAGAGGGAGGGTCAATGAGCAGTTCTTC
14	once	TRBJ1-2	NA	TRBV4-1	CASSQGSFSYGYTF	TGCGCCAGCAGCCAAGGGTCCTTTAGCTATGGCTACACCTTC
13	NA	TRBJ1-2	TRBD1	TRBV2	CASDRDSNYGYTF	TGTGCCAGCGACCGGGACAGTAACTATGGCTACACCTTC
12	NA	TRBJ2-1	NA	TRBV27	CASSLAVGEQFF	TGTGCCAGCAGTTTGGCTGTCGGTGAGCAGTTCTTC
14	NA	TRBJ1-1	NA	TRBV4-1	CASSPRGGNFGAFF	TGCGCCAGCAGCCCCCGCGGAGGGAATTTTGGGGCTTTCTTT
15	NA	TRBJ2-7	TRBD2	TRBV7-2	CASTRTSGEAYEQYF	TGTGCCAGCACCCGGACTAGCGGAGAGGCCTACGAGCAGTACTTC
13	NA	TRBJ1-5	NA	TRBV6-6	CASSRLEVSPGHF	TGTGCCAGCAGTCGTCTGGAGGTATCCCCGGGGCATTTT